The 23 T cell receptor beta chains below all came from one sample that was sequenced in a study of blood T cell repertoires in COVID-19. Clones were read by immunoSEQ multiplex PCR, and TCRdb kept only the in-frame ones, dropping some. The repertoire includes about 29,000 clones, roughly 80% of them detected once, and about 1.8% sits in the top ten. Input material: peripheral blood. These receptors originate from a man older than 75 with active or convalescent COVID-19.

The CDR3 DNA follows: TGCGCCAGCAGCTTGATGCGGGGGATCAGCACAGATACGCAGTATTTT. Translation: CASSLMRGISTDTQYF. This chain connects TRBV5-1 to TRBJ2-3; TRBD2 matches at 7 bases. The CDR3 is 16 residues long. Germline loops: CDR1 SGHRS, CDR2 YFSETQ. The V segment lost 1 base and the J segment 0 bases; nucleotides outside the gene matches: 5.

The V gene is TRBV18, the J gene TRBJ1-5; D uncertain. The CDR3 is made up of 14 amino acids. V was clipped by 2 bases and J by 3 bases, with 8 bases between them. Germline CDR1 KGHSH, CDR2 LQKENI. In nucleotides, the CDR3 is TGTGCCAGCTCACCAGGCACAGCCAATCAGCCCCAGCATTTT. Protein: CASSPGTANQPQHF.

DNA for the CDR3: TGTGCCAGCAGCTTGGACATCGGTAGCACAGATACGCAGTATTTT. This gives the protein CASSLDIGSTDTQYF. This chain links TRBV7-9 with TRBJ2-3; a weak D match, TRBD1 (5 bases). Germline V gives CDR1 SEHNR, CDR2 FQNEAQ (reference sequence). This CDR3 contains 15 residues. Trimming removed 3 bases from V and 0 bases from J, with 10 bases in between.

The chain links TRBV5-1 to TRBJ2-5; 8 bases align to TRBD2. The length of the CDR3 is 14 residues. V was pared by 3 bases and J by 2 bases, with 3 bases of the junction left unmatched. From germline, CDR1 is SGHRS and CDR2 YFSETQ. The CDR3 loop reads CASSSGGGQETQYF. The DNA for the CDR3 is TGCGCCAGCAGCTCCGGGGGGGGACAAGAGACCCAGTACTTC.

This clone was seen a single time. The chain has TRBV12-2 and TRBJ2-2; the DNA was not compared with TRBD1, the D call given in the table. TRBV12-2 is a known pseudogene. This CDR3 spans 16 amino acids. CDR3 nucleotide sequence: TGTGCAAGTCGCTCGCCCAAAGGGGCAGAGGCCGGGGAGCTGTTTTTT. Encoded protein: CASRSPKGAEAGELFF.

The rearrangement uses TRBV5-1 and TRBJ1-5; D ambiguous. Trimming shortened V by 0 bases and J by 10 bases, and 23 bases separated the two germline ends. The CDR3 loop spans 17 amino acids. The germline V gene has CDR1 SGHRS and CDR2 YFSETQ. The CDR3 DNA reads TGCGCCAGCAGCTTGGGGGTTGGAGGGCTTGGAATCAGCCCCCAGCATTTT. Translated: CASSLGVGGLGISPQHF.

The rearrangement joins TRBV18 to TRBJ1-2; possible D gene TRBD1, 5 bases. Looked up from germline, CDR1 is KGHSH and CDR2 is LQKENI. The length of the CDR3 is 17 residues. V gave up 3 bases and J gave up 2 bases, with 19 bases separating them. The CDR3 here is CASSPFPPEGVNYGYTF. The CDR3 DNA reads TGTGCCAGCTCACCCTTTCCCCCCGAAGGGGTCAACTATGGCTACACCTTC.

The genes are TRBV20-1 and TRBJ1-1; D unresolved. The CDR3 length is 11 residues. V shed 5 bases and J shed 4 bases, with 8 bases lying between them. Germline CDR1 and CDR2: DFQATT and SNEGSKA (reference sequence). The CDR3, as DNA: TGCAGTGCTCTCGGTTTCACTGAAGCTTTCTTT. Protein sequence: CSALGFTEAFF.

The V and J genes are TRBV28 and TRBJ1-5; weak D call: TRBD1 (5 bases). Trimming removed 7 bases from V and 7 bases from J, with 17 bases in between. The CDR3 has 14 residues. From germline, CDR1 is MDHEN and CDR2 SYDVKM. The CDR3 DNA reads TGTGCCAGCATCGGGGGGGGAGGCATCCAGCCCCAGCATTTT. It translates to CASIGGGGIQPQHF.

The chain is built from TRBV27 and TRBJ2-7; 12 bases align to TRBD2. The V gene's germline CDR1 is MNHEY and CDR2 SMNVEV (reference sequence). The CDR3 runs 14 residues. Trimming took 5 bases from V and 5 from J; bases not matched to a gene: 4. CDR3 sequence: CASSPSGRAHEQYF. As DNA, the CDR3 is TGTGCCAGCAGTCCTAGCGGGAGGGCCCACGAGCAGTACTTC.

The gene calls are TRBV5-4 and TRBJ2-7, with D possibly being TRBD2 (6 bases). The CDR3 is 13 residues long. The V and J ends lost 4 bases and 0 bases respectively, with 8 bases between them. CDR1 SGHNT and CDR2 YYREEE come from the germline V gene (reference sequence). The CDR3 DNA reads TGTGCCAGCAGCCGCGGGGACTCCTACGAGCAGTACTTC. Translation: CASSRGDSYEQYF. Complete variable domain (other parts from reference TRBV5-4 and TRBJ2-7): ETGVTQSPTHLIKTRGQQVTLRCSSQSGHNTVSWYQQALGQGPQFIFQYYREEENGRGNFPPRFSGLQFPNYSSELNVNALELDDSALYLCASSRGDSYEQYFGPGTRLTVT.

This clone has a handful of counts. V is TRBV3-1 (or the pseudogene TRBV3-2) and J is TRBJ1-3; D is possibly TRBD1 (6 bases). V gave up 2 bases and J gave up 0 bases, with 17 bases separating them. The CDR3 extends over 18 amino acids. Germline lookup yields CDR1 LGHDT and CDR2 YNNKEL (reference sequence). As DNA, the CDR3 is TGTGCCAGCAGCCAAATCGCGTCGGGACATTTCTCTGGAAACACCATATATTTT. It is translated as CASSQIASGHFSGNTIYF.

This sequence joins TRBV7-6 and TRBJ2-1; 14 positions match TRBD2. J gave up 8 bases and V 5 bases, and 5 bases lay outside the gene matches. The CDR3 extends over 15 amino acids. Germline V gene sequence: CDR1 SGHVS, CDR2 FNYEAQ. This chain's CDR3 is CASSVGLAGVDEQFF. CDR3 in DNA: TGTGCCAGCAGCGTGGGACTAGCGGGAGTTGATGAGCAGTTCTTC.

This clone was detected only a few times. This chain links TRBV7-2 with TRBJ2-2, with 9 bases fitting TRBD1. CDR3 size: 16 residues. Germline CDR1 is SGHTA and CDR2 is FQGNSA. V dropped 3 bases and J dropped 6; count of bases not matched to a gene: 8. CDR3 nucleotide sequence: TGTGCCAGCAGCTTCTCCCGGACAGGGGTGGCCGGGGAGCTGTTTTTT. Translation gives CASSFSRTGVAGELFF.

About this clone itself: One junction end disagrees with the germline gene, perhaps due to a read error. The chain employs TRBV20-1 and TRBJ2-7, with TRBD2 as a possible D gene (6 bases). This CDR3 has 11 residues. Germline CDR1 reads DFQATT; CDR2 reads SNEGSKA (reference sequence). The CDR3 DNA is TGCAGTGCCCTGGAGGGACTCCGACCAGTCTTC. It codes for CSALEGLRPVF.

The rearrangement uses TRBV7-8 and TRBJ1-3; D remains unclear. The CDR3 covers 19 residues. Trimming took off 1 base at V and 3 bases at J, with 22 bases between the two ends. CDR1 is SGHVS, CDR2 FQNEAQ, per germline. CDR3: CASSLVSDAARAGGNTIYF. The CDR3 nucleotides read TGTGCCAGCAGCTTAGTCTCTGATGCGGCCCGGGCGGGTGGAAACACCATATATTTT.

This clone was picked up a small number of times. The chain links TRBV5-1 to TRBJ2-2; 8 bases align to TRBD2. The CDR3 runs to 14 residues. The V gene's germline CDR1 is SGHRS and CDR2 YFSETQ. The junction had 7 bases not matched to a gene; V was cut back by 5 bases and J by 7 bases. The CDR3 DNA reads TGCGCCAGCAGACCGGGAGGGGAGAGCGGGGAGCTGTTTTTT. Protein: CASRPGGESGELFF. Using reference TRBV5-1 and TRBJ2-2 for the parts outside the CDR3, the full variable domain is KAGVTQTPRYLIKTRGQQVTLSCSPISGHRSVSWYQQTPGQGLQFLFEYFSETQRNKGNFPGRFSGRQFSNSRSEMNVSTLELGDSALYLCASRPGGESGELFFGEGSRLTVL.

This clone was found a few times. The rearrangement links TRBV27 to TRBJ2-2, with D unresolved. This CDR3 is 13 amino acids long. Germline CDR1 is MNHEY and CDR2 is SMNVEV (reference sequence). The V gene lost 5 bases and the J gene lost 4 bases, with 8 bases spanning the gap. CDR3 loop: CASSHDSTGELFF. The CDR3 coding sequence is TGTGCCAGCAGTCACGATAGCACCGGGGAGCTGTTTTTT.

This clone was counted only a few times. The V and J genes are TRBV7-6 and TRBJ2-1; a possible D gene is TRBD2 (5 bases). Germline values: CDR1 SGHVS, CDR2 FNYEAQ. This CDR3 contains 21 residues. V lost 3 bases and J lost 5, with 32 bases in between. CDR3: CASSFPLAGKEFSVRNNEQFF. As DNA, the CDR3 is TGTGCCAGCAGCTTCCCCCTGGCCGGGAAGGAGTTTTCGGTTAGAAACAATGAGCAGTTCTTC.

The V gene is TRBV7-6, the J gene TRBJ1-1; a weak D match, TRBD1 (5 bases). Germline V CDR1 and CDR2: SGHVS, FNYEAQ. The CDR3 is 15 residues long. Trimming pared 3 bases from V and 0 bases from J, leaving 11 bases between. CDR3 loop: CASSLGEDLNTEAFF. DNA of the CDR3: TGTGCCAGCAGCTTGGGGGAGGATCTGAACACTGAAGCTTTCTTT.

V usage is TRBV12-3 or TRBV12-4 and J usage is TRBJ2-7; a weak D match, TRBD2 (5 bases). The V gene lost 2 bases and the J gene lost 7 bases, with 9 bases spanning the gap. CDR3 length: 12 amino acids. DNA of the CDR3: TGTGCCAGCAGTTTACTCCTAGCTGAGCAGTACTTC. It encodes CASSLLLAEQYF.

This sequence joins TRBV3-1 (or the pseudogene TRBV3-2) and TRBJ2-7; 15 bases agree with TRBD2. The germline CDR1 and CDR2 sequences are LGHDT and YNNKEL (reference sequence). The length of the CDR3 is 15 residues. V shed 3 bases and J 7 bases; nucleotides not matched to a gene: 4. Written as DNA, the CDR3 is TGTGCCAGCAGCCAGGGACTAGCGGGAGGTGGTGAGCAGTACTTC. This sequence encodes CASSQGLAGGGEQYF.

The sample holds a few counts of this clone. At one end the junction does not follow the germline gene, possibly because of a read error. The rearrangement links TRBV5-6 to TRBJ1-3; 7 bases map to TRBD1. From germline, CDR1 is SGHDT and CDR2 YYEEEE. The CDR3 loop spans 12 amino acids. CDR3 loop: CASSLENRDSAF. CDR3 bases: TGTGCCAGCAGCTTGGAGAACCGGGACAGTGCCTTT.